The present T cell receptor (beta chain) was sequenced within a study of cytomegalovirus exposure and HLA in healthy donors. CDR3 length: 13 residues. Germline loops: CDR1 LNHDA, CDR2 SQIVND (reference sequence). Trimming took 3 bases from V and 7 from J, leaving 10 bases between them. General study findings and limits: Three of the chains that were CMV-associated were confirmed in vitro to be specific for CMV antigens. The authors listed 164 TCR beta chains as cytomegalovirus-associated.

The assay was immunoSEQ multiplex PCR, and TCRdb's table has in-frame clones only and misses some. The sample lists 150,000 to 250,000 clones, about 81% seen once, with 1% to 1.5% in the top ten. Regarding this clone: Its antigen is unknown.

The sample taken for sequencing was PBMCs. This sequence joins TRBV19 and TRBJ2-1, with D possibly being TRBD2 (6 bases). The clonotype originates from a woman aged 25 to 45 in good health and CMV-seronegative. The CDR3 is CASSMLARNEQFF. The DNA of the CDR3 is TGTGCCAGTAGTATGCTAGCGAGAAATGAGCAGTTCTTC.